This T cell receptor (beta chain) was recorded in a study of blood T cells in healthy people across ages. Trimming left V 1 base short and J 2 bases short, with 14 bases between. The CDR3 consists of 16 residues. Germline V CDR1 and CDR2: MGHDK, SYGVNS. Total RNA extracted from each sample amounted to at least 6 micrograms. Sample-barcoded 5' priming and a J-beta primer mix drove a second PCR of 7 to 11 cycles. TCRdb called the 5' RACE reads again in MiXCR, with one record for every CDR3 protein. This sample carries 1.6 million or so distinct CDR3 sequences, 30% to 35% of them seen once, and the ten largest clones take around 10%.

The chain is built from TRBV25-1 and TRBJ2-5; D might be TRBD1 (6 bases). The sequenced sample was blood. This TCR derives from a woman in her 30s in good health. For the CDR3, the DNA is TGTGCCAGCAGTGAATTCGGCAGAGGGGGACAAGAGACCCAGTACTTC. It specifies CASSEFGRGGQETQYF.